This record covers a single T cell receptor beta chain. Antigen: not known. This CDR3 region has 14 residues. Germline assignment: CDR1 MNHNS and CDR2 SASEGT. V gave up 7 bases and J gave up 4 bases, with 17 bases separating them. The data originate from a study of cytomegalovirus exposure and HLA in healthy donors. Study-wide results and limits: The study found most TCR sequences rare, yet found some public TCRs in many donors. HLA restriction was apparent for most CMV-associated TCR beta chains in a later analysis.

At collection, donors were nominally healthy, but unrecorded immune exposures were probable. The PCR used 60 Vbeta and 13 Jbeta primers. Only in-frame clones appear in the TCRdb table, and some are missing; sequencing was by immunoSEQ multiplex PCR. The sample gives 130,000 or so clones, roughly four fifths of which show up once; roughly 3.2% is in the top ten. The V and J genes are TRBV6-1 and TRBJ2-7; tentative D call: TRBD1 (6 bases). The clonotype was recovered from a young man in good health and CMV-seropositive. The specimen sequenced was PBMCs. The CDR3: CASTGGSVVYEQYF. The CDR3 coding sequence is TGTGCCAGCACTGGGGGCAGTGTCGTTTACGAGCAGTACTTC.